This T cell receptor beta chain emerged from a study of blood T cell repertoires in COVID-19. Study-wide context: PBMCs, B-cell-depleted T cells, or T cells were the source of the cDNA or gDNA that made up the material.

This clone was observed a handful of times. Authors' processing steps: The assay estimated nucleated cells by amplifying reference gene primers. Produced via immunoSEQ multiplex PCR; TCRdb's table is partial and in-frame only. V and J calls and clone size are given by that table; D and trimming were obtained from the DNA. The sample lists about 480,000 clones; about 85% were seen once. V shed 6 bases, J shed 9 bases, and the junction held 13 bases outside the gene matches. The CDR3 has 14 residues. Looked up from germline, CDR1 is KGHSH and CDR2 is LQKENI. The clonotype was recovered from a woman between 18 and 29 years old with acute COVID-19. The sample comprised PBMCs or T cells enriched from blood (not recorded which). The genes are TRBV18 and TRBJ1-2; TRBD1 matches at 7 bases. The CDR3, as DNA: TGTGCCAGCTCGCCCGGGACAGAAGATATGAGCTACACCTTC. Translating gives CASSPGTEDMSYTF.